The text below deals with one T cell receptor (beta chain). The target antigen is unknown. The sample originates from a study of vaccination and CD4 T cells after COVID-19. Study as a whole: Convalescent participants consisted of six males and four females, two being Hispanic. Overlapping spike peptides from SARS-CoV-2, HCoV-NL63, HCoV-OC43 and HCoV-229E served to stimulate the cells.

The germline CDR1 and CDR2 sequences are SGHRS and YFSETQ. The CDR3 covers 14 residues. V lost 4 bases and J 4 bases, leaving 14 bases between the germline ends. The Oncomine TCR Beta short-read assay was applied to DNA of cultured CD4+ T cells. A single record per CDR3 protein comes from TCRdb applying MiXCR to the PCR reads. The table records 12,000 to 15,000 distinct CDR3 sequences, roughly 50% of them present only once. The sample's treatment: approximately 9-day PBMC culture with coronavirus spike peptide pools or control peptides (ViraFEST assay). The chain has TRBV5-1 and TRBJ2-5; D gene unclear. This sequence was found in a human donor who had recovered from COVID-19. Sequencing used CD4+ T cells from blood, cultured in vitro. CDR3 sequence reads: CASSRLGPRETQYF. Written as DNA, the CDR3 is TGCGCCAGCAGCCGTCTAGGGCCAAGAGAGACCCAGTACTTC.